The rows below give T cell receptor beta chains drawn from one sample of a study of blood T cell repertoires in COVID-19. Produced via immunoSEQ multiplex PCR; TCRdb's table is partial and in-frame only. The data show 55,000 or so clones, just over 90% seen once. The sample taken for sequencing was peripheral blood. The receptors here all came from a man aged 40-50 years with acute or convalescent COVID-19. Both conserved end residues are part of each CDR3. The D gene is left open where the match is weak. Clone size is stated in some rows and not others, as once, few, many or a class when expanded.

v_call,j_call,clone_size,d_call,cdr3_nt,cdr3_aa
TRBV13,TRBJ2-7,.,TRBD2,TGTGCCAGCAAACCTACTAGCGGGAGCTCCTACGAGCAGTACTTC,CASKPTSGSSYEQYF
TRBV6-5,TRBJ2-3,.,.,TGTGCCAGCACTAGACTCGGGGATACCACAGATACGCAGTATTTT,CASTRLGDTTDTQYF
TRBV5-4,TRBJ2-5,.,TRBD2,TGTGCCAGCAGCTTGGGGGGGCTAGCGGGAGTGGAGACCCAGTACTTC,CASSLGGLAGVETQYF
TRBV9,TRBJ1-3,few,.,TGTGCCAGCAGCGTACTTGAGGTCCCTCCGCAGGGAAACACCATATATTTT,CASSVLEVPPQGNTIYF
TRBV18,TRBJ1-4,few,.,TGTGCCAGCTCACCGCAGGGTCGGGCAACTAATGAAAAACTGTTTTTT,CASSPQGRATNEKLFF
TRBV10-3,TRBJ2-3,once,TRBD1,TGTGCCATCAGTGAGGCCCAGACAGGGTTGACAGATACGCAGTATTTT,CAISEAQTGLTDTQYF
TRBV6-1,TRBJ1-1,.,.,TGTGCCAGCAGTGACGGGAGCGACGGAGGCGCTGAAGCTTTCTTT,CASSDGSDGGAEAFF
TRBV2,TRBJ1-2,.,.,TGTGCCAGCAAGGAGGTAAACTATGGCTACACCTTC,CASKEVNYGYTF
TRBV19,TRBJ1-5,.,.,TGTGCCAGTAGTATAGATGGAGGATGGCCCCAGCATTTT,CASSIDGGWPQHF
TRBV24-1,TRBJ1-2,.,.,TGTGCCACCAGTGCTCAGGGATATGGCTACACCTTC,CATSAQGYGYTF
TRBV14,TRBJ2-7,once,TRBD2,TGTGCCAGCAGCCTACTAGCGGGAGACCCCGAGCAGTACTTC,CASSLLAGDPEQYF
TRBV19,TRBJ2-2,.,.,TGTGCCAGTAGTACCCCCCCCTTGAACACCGGGGAGCTGTTTTTT,CASSTPPLNTGELFF
TRBV6-6,TRBJ1-1,.,.,TGTGCCAGCAGACACAGGGAGGGAGTTATTCGGGCTGAAGCTTTCTTT,CASRHREGVIRAEAFF
TRBV7-3,TRBJ2-1,.,.,TGTGCCAGCAGCTTCGGGCTAGGACTCTACAATGAGCAGTTCTTC,CASSFGLGLYNEQFF
TRBV6-4,TRBJ1-1,.,.,TGTGCCAGCATGATGGGGCCCACTGAAGCTTTCTTT,CASMMGPTEAFF
TRBV10-1,TRBJ1-2,.,.,TGCGCCAGCAGTGAGTGGCCGGGACATCTCTATGGCTACACCTTC,CASSEWPGHLYGYTF